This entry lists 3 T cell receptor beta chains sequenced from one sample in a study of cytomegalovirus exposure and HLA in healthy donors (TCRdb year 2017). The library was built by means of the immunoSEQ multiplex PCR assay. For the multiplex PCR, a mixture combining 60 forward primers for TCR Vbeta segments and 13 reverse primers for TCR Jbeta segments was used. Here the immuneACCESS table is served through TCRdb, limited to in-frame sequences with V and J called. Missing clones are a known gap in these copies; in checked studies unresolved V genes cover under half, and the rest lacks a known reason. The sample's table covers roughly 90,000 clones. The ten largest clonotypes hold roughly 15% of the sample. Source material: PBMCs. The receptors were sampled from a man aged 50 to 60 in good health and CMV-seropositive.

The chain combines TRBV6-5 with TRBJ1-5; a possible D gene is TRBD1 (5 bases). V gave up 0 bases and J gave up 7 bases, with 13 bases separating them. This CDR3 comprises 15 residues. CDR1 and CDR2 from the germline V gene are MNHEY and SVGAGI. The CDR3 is CASSYSVGAGQPQHF. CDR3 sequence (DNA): TGTGCCAGCAGTTACTCGGTTGGGGCAGGGCAGCCCCAGCATTTT.

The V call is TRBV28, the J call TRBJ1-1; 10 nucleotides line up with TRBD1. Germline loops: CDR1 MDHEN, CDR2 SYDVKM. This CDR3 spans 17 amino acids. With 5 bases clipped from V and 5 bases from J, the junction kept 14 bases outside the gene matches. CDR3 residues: CASSVPKAGTGVTEAFF. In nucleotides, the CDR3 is TGTGCCAGCAGTGTGCCTAAAGCCGGGACAGGGGTTACTGAAGCTTTCTTT. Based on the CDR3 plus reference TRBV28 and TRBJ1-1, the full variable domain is DVKVTQSSRYLVKRTGEKVFLECVQDMDHENMFWYRQDPGLGLRLIYFSYDVKMKEKGDIPEGYSVSREKKERFSLILESASTNQTSMYLCASSVPKAGTGVTEAFFGQGTRLTVV.

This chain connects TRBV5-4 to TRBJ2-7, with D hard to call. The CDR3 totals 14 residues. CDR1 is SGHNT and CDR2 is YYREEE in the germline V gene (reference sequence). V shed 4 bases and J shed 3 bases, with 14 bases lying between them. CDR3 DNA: TGTGCCAGCAGCCGGTCCCCGGTGAACTACGAGCAGTACTTC. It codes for CASSRSPVNYEQYF.